This TCR beta chain was captured in a study of shared clonotypes between healthy human individuals. Study summary: Each donor's CD8 memory used one plate, CD8 naive two, each CD4 subset three.

Losses at the gene ends were 3 bases for V and 6 bases for J; bases not matched to a gene: 7. CDR1 is SGHRS and CDR2 is YFSETQ in the germline V gene. The CDR3 runs to 15 residues. The donors, all of them Caucasian adults, lived in Nashville, Tennessee. Only in-frame clones appear in the TCRdb table, and some are missing; sequencing was by immunoSEQ multiplex PCR. The table shows about 1.1 million clones, with around 78% occurring only once. General observations from the study: Generally, estimated richness proved larger in naive subsets than it did in memory subsets. Naive CD4 clonotypes were shared across several donors at 4.5% to 6.5%.

In the case of this clone: Antigen specificity is unknown.

The rearrangement joins TRBV5-1 to TRBJ2-3, with 10 bases matching TRBD2. The TCR was taken from a man aged 18 to 29 in good health. Some clones in this sample may be carry-over from other donors' samples. The specimen sequenced was memory CD4+ T cells from PBMCs. Documented subset: CD45RA-negative fraction. CDR3 coding DNA: TGCGCCAGCAGCTCGCTAGCGGGAGCGGCGGATACGCAGTATTTT. It specifies CASSSLAGAADTQYF.